The rows below give T cell receptor beta chains drawn from one sample of a study of T cell responses to AZD1222 COVID-19 vaccine. Assay: immunoSEQ multiplex PCR; the TCRdb copy retains only in-frame clones and omits some. The profile covers 110,000 or so clones, with roughly 88% appearing a single time and about 6% taken by the ten largest. Sequenced material: peripheral blood, taken 28 days after the second AZD1222 dose. Source of these receptors: an adult who received the AZD1222 COVID-19 vaccine. Both conserved end residues are part of each CDR3. The D gene is left open where the match is weak. Size tells how often a clone was seen (once, few, many) or the class of an expanded clone, and some rows leave it out.

size: -
V: TRBV21-1
D: -
J: TRBJ1-1
DNA: TGTGCCAGCAGTCGACAGGGGACATATGTGGACACTGAAGCTTTCTTT
CDR3: CASSRQGTYVDTEAFF

size: -
V: TRBV7-2
D: -
J: TRBJ2-5
DNA: TGTGCCAGCAGCACCCGTAAGGGGGGGGAGACCCAGTACTTC
CDR3: CASSTRKGGETQYF

size: -
V: TRBV5-1
D: -
J: TRBJ1-4
DNA: TGCGCCAGCAGCCCAGGACCTGACCCTAATGAAAAACTGTTTTTT
CDR3: CASSPGPDPNEKLFF

size: once
V: TRBV15
D: -
J: TRBJ1-1
DNA: TGTGCCACCAGCAGAGATCAGTGGGCTGAAGCTTTCTTT
CDR3: CATSRDQWAEAFF

size: few
V: TRBV28
D: TRBD1
J: TRBJ1-1
DNA: TGTGCCAGCAGTTTGGGACAGGGGAACACTGAAGCTTTCTTT
CDR3: CASSLGQGNTEAFF

size: -
V: TRBV2
D: TRBD2
J: TRBJ2-3
DNA: TGTGCCAGCAGGCTAGCGGGGGGCACAGATACGCAGTATTTT
CDR3: CASRLAGGTDTQYF

size: -
V: TRBV5-1
D: -
J: TRBJ1-1
DNA: TGCGCCAGCAGCTTGGGCGGGAACACTGAAGCTTTCTTT
CDR3: CASSLGGNTEAFF

size: -
V: TRBV20-1
D: TRBD1
J: TRBJ1-2
DNA: TGCAGTGCTAGTCGGCAGGGGGCCTATGGCTACACCTTC
CDR3: CSASRQGAYGYTF

size: -
V: TRBV7-9
D: -
J: TRBJ1-3
DNA: TGTGCCAGCAGCGTCCAGGCTCTTGGAAACACCATATATTTT
CDR3: CASSVQALGNTIYF

size: -
V: TRBV2
D: TRBD1
J: TRBJ1-5
DNA: TGTGCCAGCAGCGGACAGGGGGGGAGCAATCAGCCCCAGCATTTT
CDR3: CASSGQGGSNQPQHF

size: -
V: TRBV6-2/TRBV6-3
D: -
J: TRBJ2-5
DNA: TGTGCCAGCAGTGGGGACTTGCTCAAAGAGACCCAGTACTTC
CDR3: CASSGDLLKETQYF

size: -
V: TRBV12-2
D: -
J: TRBJ2-1
DNA: TGTGCAAGTCGCCTGGCCCAGCGGGACCTCTACAATGAGCAGTTCTTC
CDR3: CASRLAQRDLYNEQFF

size: -
V: TRBV19
D: -
J: TRBJ1-4
DNA: TGTGCCAGTAGTATTCGGGGACCTAATGAAAAACTGTTTTTT
CDR3: CASSIRGPNEKLFF

size: -
V: TRBV25-1
D: -
J: TRBJ1-5
DNA: TGTGCCAGCAGCGCAGGGAGCGGGGGCAATCAGCCCCAGCATTTT
CDR3: CASSAGSGGNQPQHF

size: few
V: TRBV27
D: -
J: TRBJ1-1
DNA: TGTGCCAGCAGGAAGAACACTGAAGCTTTCTTT
CDR3: CASRKNTEAFF

size: -
V: TRBV4-1
D: TRBD2
J: TRBJ2-7
DNA: TGCGCCAGCAGCCAAGCTCTGGGGGACTACTACGAGCAGTACTTC
CDR3: CASSQALGDYYEQYF

size: -
V: TRBV7-8
D: -
J: TRBJ2-1
DNA: TGTGCCAACGCAAAGGAAGGGGGGGCCCGAAGCAATGAGCAGTTCTTC
CDR3: CANAKEGGARSNEQFF

size: -
V: TRBV15
D: TRBD2
J: TRBJ2-3
DNA: TGTGCCACCAGCAGAGATTCGGGGGGTGCAGATACGCAGTATTTT
CDR3: CATSRDSGGADTQYF

size: -
V: TRBV28
D: TRBD1
J: TRBJ1-5
DNA: TGTGCCAGCAGTCCGCGGGACAGGGGCCCCAATCAGCCCCAGCATTTT
CDR3: CASSPRDRGPNQPQHF

size: -
V: TRBV6-5
D: -
J: TRBJ1-5
DNA: TGTGCCAGCAGGACGGATAATCAGCCCCAGCATTTT
CDR3: CASRTDNQPQHF

size: -
V: TRBV7-3
D: -
J: TRBJ2-1
DNA: TGTGCCAGCAGCTTTCAAGGGGGGCCGGGTAATGAGCAGTTCTTC
CDR3: CASSFQGGPGNEQFF

size: -
V: TRBV19
D: -
J: TRBJ1-2
DNA: TGTGCCAGTAGTCTCCTTGGGGGCCGTGTGGACTATGGCTACACCTTC
CDR3: CASSLLGGRVDYGYTF

size: -
V: TRBV7-9
D: TRBD2
J: TRBJ2-1
DNA: TGTGCCAGCAGCTTAGTGCCCTCTAGCGGGGGCTACTACAATGAGCAGTTCTTC
CDR3: CASSLVPSSGGYYNEQFF

size: -
V: TRBV3-1/TRBV3-2
D: -
J: TRBJ1-2
DNA: TGTGCCAGCAGCGTCCTGGGGGGCGACTATGGCTACACCTTC
CDR3: CASSVLGGDYGYTF

size: -
V: TRBV19
D: -
J: TRBJ2-6
DNA: TGTGCCAGTAGTATAGAACCAGGGGCCTCTGGGGCCAACGTCCTGACTTTC
CDR3: CASSIEPGASGANVLTF

size: once
V: TRBV7-2
D: -
J: TRBJ1-1
DNA: TGTGCCAGCAGCTTAGACAGCAACATGAACACTGAAGCTTTCTTT
CDR3: CASSLDSNMNTEAFF

size: -
V: TRBV7-8
D: -
J: TRBJ2-2
DNA: TGTGCCAGCAGCTATGCGGGCAGCTTCAACACCGGGGAGCTGTTTTTT
CDR3: CASSYAGSFNTGELFF

size: once
V: TRBV9
D: -
J: TRBJ1-2
DNA: TGTGCCAGCAGCGGGACGACCTATGGCTACACCTTC
CDR3: CASSGTTYGYTF

size: -
V: TRBV3-1/TRBV3-2
D: -
J: TRBJ1-3
DNA: TGTGCCAGCAGCCAATTGGGGGGAGATCTCTCTGGAAACACCATATATTTT
CDR3: CASSQLGGDLSGNTIYF

size: -
V: TRBV2
D: TRBD1
J: TRBJ1-4
DNA: TGTGCCAGCAGTGAGGATAACGACAGGGTGGTGTTTTTT
CDR3: CASSEDNDRVVFF

size: -
V: TRBV7-6
D: -
J: TRBJ2-1
DNA: TGTGCCAGCAGCCCCCGTGTATCGGTGCTACGGAATGAGCAGTTCTTC
CDR3: CASSPRVSVLRNEQFF

size: -
V: TRBV19
D: TRBD1
J: TRBJ1-4
DNA: TGTGCCAGTAGTACCGGGACAGCCAACTATGAAAAACTGTTTTTT
CDR3: CASSTGTANYEKLFF

size: -
V: TRBV14
D: -
J: TRBJ1-2
DNA: TGTGCCAGCAGCCAAGACGCAGTTCCTAACTATGGCTACACCTTC
CDR3: CASSQDAVPNYGYTF

size: once
V: TRBV24-1
D: TRBD1
J: TRBJ2-3
DNA: TGTGCCACCAGTGAGGGACAGGGCCCCACAGATACGCAGTATTTT
CDR3: CATSEGQGPTDTQYF

size: -
V: TRBV5-1
D: TRBD1
J: TRBJ2-4
DNA: TGCGCCAGCAGCTCGGACAGGGGTAACATTCAGTACTTC
CDR3: CASSSDRGNIQYF

size: -
V: TRBV5-8
D: -
J: TRBJ2-7
DNA: TGTGCCAGCAGCGTAACAGTTCAAACCTACGAGCAGTACTTC
CDR3: CASSVTVQTYEQYF

size: -
V: TRBV19
D: -
J: TRBJ2-3
DNA: TGTGCCAGTAGTAAGGACAGCCCCGCGAGGGATACGCAGTATTTT
CDR3: CASSKDSPARDTQYF

size: -
V: TRBV5-4
D: TRBD2
J: TRBJ2-1
DNA: TGTGCCAGCAGATCCCGGGGGGATGGGTCCTACAATGAGCAGTTCTTC
CDR3: CASRSRGDGSYNEQFF

size: once
V: TRBV7-2
D: TRBD1
J: TRBJ1-5
DNA: TGTGCCAGCAGCCCCGACGGACAGGACAATCAGCCCCAGCATTTT
CDR3: CASSPDGQDNQPQHF

size: -
V: TRBV28
D: -
J: TRBJ2-1
DNA: TGTGCCAGCAGGGCTTTTGCGGGTTCCTACAATGAGCAGTTCTTC
CDR3: CASRAFAGSYNEQFF

size: -
V: TRBV13
D: -
J: TRBJ1-1
DNA: TGTGCCAGCAGCCAAACGCCGGGACTGATGAACACTGAAGCTTTCTTT
CDR3: CASSQTPGLMNTEAFF

size: -
V: TRBV6-5
D: -
J: TRBJ1-5
DNA: TGTGCCAGCAGTCGGGGCAGCAATCAGCCCCAGCATTTT
CDR3: CASSRGSNQPQHF

size: once
V: TRBV6-1
D: TRBD2
J: TRBJ2-7
DNA: TGTGCCAGCAGTGGGGGGGGGACTAGCGTTACCTACGAGCAGTACTTC
CDR3: CASSGGGTSVTYEQYF

size: -
V: TRBV6-2/TRBV6-3
D: TRBD2
J: TRBJ2-3
DNA: TGTGCCAGCAGTTACCTGCGGGGGAGTTATTATTTT
CDR3: CASSYLRGSYYF

size: -
V: TRBV6-4
D: TRBD1
J: TRBJ2-2
DNA: TGTGCCAGCAGTGCGGGGACAGGGATGGTGGCCGGGGAGCTGTTTTTT
CDR3: CASSAGTGMVAGELFF

size: -
V: TRBV6-5
D: TRBD1
J: TRBJ1-2
DNA: TGTGCCAGCAGTTACCGCCAGGGGGGCTATGGCTACACCTTC
CDR3: CASSYRQGGYGYTF

size: -
V: TRBV19
D: -
J: TRBJ1-1
DNA: TGTGCCAGTAGTATCGGCAGGTATTACACTGAAGCTTTCTTT
CDR3: CASSIGRYYTEAFF

size: few
V: TRBV7-2
D: -
J: TRBJ2-5
DNA: TGTGCCAGCAGCTTAGCGACGGAAGAGACCCAGTACTTC
CDR3: CASSLATEETQYF

size: -
V: TRBV5-1
D: -
J: TRBJ2-7
DNA: TGCGCCAGCAGCTTGGATGCAGGGGGGGCCTACGAGCAGTACTTC
CDR3: CASSLDAGGAYEQYF

size: -
V: TRBV10-3
D: -
J: TRBJ1-3
DNA: TGTGCCATCAGTGACTCGGCAGGGGCCGGCTCTGGAAACACCATATATTTT
CDR3: CAISDSAGAGSGNTIYF

size: -
V: TRBV27
D: -
J: TRBJ2-7
DNA: TGTGCCAGCAGTGTCCCCCGGGGGCGCATCTACGAGCAGTACTTC
CDR3: CASSVPRGRIYEQYF

size: -
V: TRBV27
D: TRBD1
J: TRBJ1-5
DNA: TGTGCCAGCAGTCTCAGGGGGGGTCAGCCCCAGCATTTT
CDR3: CASSLRGGQPQHF

size: -
V: TRBV7-2
D: TRBD1
J: TRBJ2-1
DNA: TGTGCCAGCAGCCAAAGACAGGGGGCTCTCAATGAGCAGTTCTTC
CDR3: CASSQRQGALNEQFF

size: -
V: TRBV6-5
D: -
J: TRBJ1-1
DNA: TGTGCCAGCGGTCACAGAAAGAACACTGAAGCTTTCTTT
CDR3: CASGHRKNTEAFF

size: -
V: TRBV5-1
D: TRBD1
J: TRBJ2-5
DNA: TGCGCCAGCAGCACAGGGGGCGCGTACCAAGAGACCCAGTACTTC
CDR3: CASSTGGAYQETQYF